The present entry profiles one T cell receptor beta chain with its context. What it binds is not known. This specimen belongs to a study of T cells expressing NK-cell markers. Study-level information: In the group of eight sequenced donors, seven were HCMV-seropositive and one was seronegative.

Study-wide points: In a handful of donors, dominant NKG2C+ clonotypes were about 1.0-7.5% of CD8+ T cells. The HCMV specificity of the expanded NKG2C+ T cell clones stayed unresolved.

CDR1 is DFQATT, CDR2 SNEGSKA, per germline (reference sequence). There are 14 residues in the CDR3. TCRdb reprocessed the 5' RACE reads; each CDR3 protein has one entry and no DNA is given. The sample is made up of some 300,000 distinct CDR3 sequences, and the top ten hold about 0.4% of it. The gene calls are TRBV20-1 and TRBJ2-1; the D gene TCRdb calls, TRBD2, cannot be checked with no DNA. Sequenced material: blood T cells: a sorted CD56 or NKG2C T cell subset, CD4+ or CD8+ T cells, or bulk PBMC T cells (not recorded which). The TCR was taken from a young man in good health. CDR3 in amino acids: CSASSSGFYNEQFF.